The T cell receptor (beta chain) under discussion was sequenced for a study of cytomegalovirus exposure and HLA in healthy donors listed by TCRdb under 2017. For context, the study as a whole: According to a later analysis, one platform produced both the approximately 110 validation repertoires and the roughly 650 repertoires of the first cohort. The aim of the study was to test whether cataloging public T cell receptors could identify signatures of past pathogen exposure. Along with the approximately 620-subject first cohort, a separate validation cohort of over 90 different subjects was used. To predict cytomegalovirus infection status, the study combined high-throughput TCR immunosequencing, statistical association of individual TCRs with disease status, and machine learning.

CDR1 and CDR2 are drawn from the germline V gene: MDHEN, SYDVKM. Here V drops 5 bases and J drops 5 bases, and the junction holds 5 bases not matched to any gene. The CDR3 runs 14 residues from the cysteine to the phenylalanine. Just CDR3 DNA is preserved here, 42 bases in frame from base 1. The donors belonged to the validation cohort of about 130 subjects, which was separate from the roughly 680-subject first cohort. The library relied on the immunoSEQ multiplex PCR assay. Regarding the original processing steps: A statistical classification framework was built for diagnosing cytomegalovirus status from the catalog of TCR beta chain sequences. Imported from immuneACCESS, the table was reduced by TCRdb to in-frame sequences with V and J called. These copies leave out some clones; in studies compared against another copy, an unresolved V gene accounts for under half, and the cause of the remainder is not known. V and J calls and clone size come straight from that table; D and trimming were deduced from the DNA. The sample contains roughly 260,000 clones, around 89% of them found a single time. The ten top clones hold roughly 0.38% of the sample.

What the study reported, not specific to this receptor: Of the cluster scores, roughly 93% were above 0 in a later analysis, which found that TCRs clustered in the first cohort also tended to co-occur in the 120 or so validation repertoires. A later analysis had no HLA typing for the validation cohort, so co-occurrence there was scored across all 130 or so repertoires. Most TCR sequences were seen in very few donors, while some public TCRs were found in many individuals. A few of the identified cytomegalovirus-associated TCR beta chains were confirmed in vitro to be specific for cytomegalovirus antigens. The authors suggested that the approach could potentially be extended to other disease states and immunological phenotypes. Cytomegalovirus status was reported to be diagnosed by the classifier with high specificity and sensitivity in both the original and validation cohorts. The study listed 150 to 200 TCR beta chains as associated with cytomegalovirus.

Worth noting for this clone: Which antigen it targets is not known. It has no much larger one-base neighbor in the sample; base qualities were not kept.

The sample consisted of PBMCs. This chain joins TRBV28 to TRBJ1-1; the junction holds 10 bases that match TRBD1. This sequence was found in a woman aged 18-29 years in good health and CMV-seronegative. The nucleotides read TGTGCCAGCAGTGGATGGACAGGGGGAACTGAAGCTTTCTTT. This codes for CASSGWTGGTEAFF.